The clone carrying this T cell receptor beta chain was counted a single time. The data are from a study of PD-1 blockade in mismatch repair-deficient tumors. Turning to the study itself: Patients had about a dozen mismatch repair-deficient cancer types and were previously treated and progressing.

Produced via immunoSEQ multiplex PCR; TCRdb's table is partial and in-frame only. The table includes fewer than 60,000 clones, 77% detected once. The TCR comes from an adult with mismatch repair-deficient cancer. The input for sequencing was PBMCs, taken before pembrolizumab treatment.

CDR3 residues: CASSVEGSYNSPLHF. Written as DNA, the CDR3 is TGTGCCAGCAGCGTAGAGGGCTCCTATAATTCACCCCTCCACTTT. The J gene is TRBJ1-6, the V gene TRBV9, with unresolved D. There are 15 residues in the CDR3. V was cut by 0 bases and J by 0 bases, with 4 bases left in between. Germline CDR1 and CDR2: SGDLS and YYNGEE.